Below, 11 T cell receptor beta chains from the same sample are listed, as sequenced in a study of T cell responses to AZD1222 COVID-19 vaccine. Sequenced by immunoSEQ multiplex PCR; TCRdb stores in-frame clones only, minus some. The sample shows 95,000 to 150,000 clones, 70% to 90% of them seen only once. The sample here was peripheral blood, taken on day 0 of AZD1222 vaccination. The receptor source for this set is an adult in good health.

The rearrangement links TRBV7-9 to TRBJ1-2; D ambiguous. CDR3 length: 16 residues. Trimming removed 4 bases from V and 4 bases from J, with 19 bases in between. Germline V gene data show CDR1 as SEHNR and CDR2 as FQNEAQ (reference sequence). CDR3 in amino acids: CASSSRDYGGIYGYTF. The CDR3 DNA reads TGTGCCAGCAGCTCACGTGATTATGGTGGGATCTATGGCTACACCTTC.

This chain connects TRBV4-2 to TRBJ2-2, with a possible D match to TRBD1 (5 bases). The CDR3 sequence is 15 residues long. Germline assignment: CDR1 LGHNA and CDR2 YNFKEQ. V lost 0 bases and J lost 6, with 11 bases in between. The DNA for the CDR3 is TGTGCCAGCAGCCAAGATACATTAGGGGCCGGGGAGCTGTTTTTT. This encodes CASSQDTLGAGELFF.

This clone was seen once. The gene calls are TRBV5-4 and TRBJ2-3; TRBD2 agrees at 10 bases. Germline values: CDR1 SGHNT, CDR2 YYREEE (reference sequence). V trimming: 0 bases; J trimming: 6 bases; junction bases outside the gene matches: 13. The CDR3 is 18 residues long. DNA of the CDR3: TGTGCCAGCAGCTTGGGGGGAAGACTAGCGGGCCTGCGGGATACGCAGTATTTT. Translating it yields CASSLGGRLAGLRDTQYF.

This chain connects TRBV7-2 to TRBJ1-4; 7 nucleotides agree with TRBD1. The CDR3 length is 15 residues. Germline V CDR1 and CDR2: SGHTA, FQGNSA. Germline trimming cut 3 bases from V and 3 bases from J; bases unmatched to any gene: 4. Here the CDR3 DNA reads TGTGCCAGCAGCTTTGACAGGGCTTCTAATGAAAAACTGTTTTTT. Residues: CASSFDRASNEKLFF.

This chain connects TRBV7-6 to TRBJ2-1; tentatively, D is TRBD2 (5 bases). Trimming stripped 5 bases from V and 3 bases from J, with 14 bases between. The V gene's germline CDR1 is SGHVS and CDR2 FNYEAQ. This CDR3 is built from 15 residues. This CDR3 is CASSLGPDYYNEQFF. DNA of the CDR3: TGTGCCAGCAGCCTGGGCCCCGACTACTACAATGAGCAGTTCTTC.

This clone was seen once. This sequence joins TRBV18 and TRBJ1-1; perhaps TRBD1 as D (5 bases). The CDR3 runs 15 residues. The germline CDR1 and CDR2 sequences are KGHSH and LQKENI. V shed 0 bases and J shed 2 bases, with 10 bases lying between them. This CDR3 reads CASSPPQGINTEAFF. CDR3 DNA sequence: TGTGCCAGCTCACCACCTCAGGGTATCAACACTGAAGCTTTCTTT.

The rearrangement links TRBV4-3 to TRBJ2-7; no reliable D call. Per germline, CDR1 LGHNA and CDR2 YSLEER. Trimming took 0 bases from V and 6 from J, leaving 12 bases between them. The CDR3 totals 14 residues. CDR3 loop: CASSQDLNFSEQYF. As DNA, the CDR3 is TGCGCCAGCAGCCAAGATCTCAACTTTTCCGAGCAGTACTTC.

The rearrangement joins TRBV9 to TRBJ1-1; D unresolved. The V end lost 3 bases, the J end lost 8 bases, and 11 bases lay between the germline ends. Looked up from germline, CDR1 is SGDLS and CDR2 is YYNGEE. The length of the CDR3 is 12 residues. This chain's CDR3 is CASSDRGPEAFF. The CDR3 DNA reads as TGTGCCAGCAGCGATCGTGGGCCCGAAGCTTTCTTT.

This clone was recorded once. J is TRBJ1-1 and V is TRBV6-5; a weak D match, TRBD1 (5 bases). Trimming took 5 bases from V and 4 from J, leaving 8 bases between them. The CDR3 is 12 amino acids. Germline CDR1 MNHEY, CDR2 SVGAGI. This CDR3 is CASSQGGTEAFF. CDR3 DNA: TGTGCCAGCAGTCAGGGCGGCACTGAAGCTTTCTTT.

J is TRBJ2-2 and V is TRBV11-3, with unresolved D. The CDR3 sequence is 15 residues long. V dropped 4 bases and J dropped 1 base, with 10 bases sitting between them. Germline V lookup: CDR1 SGHNT, CDR2 YENEEA. CDR3 protein: CASSSSPGNTGELFF. CDR3 DNA sequence: TGTGCCAGCAGCTCCTCCCCTGGGAACACCGGGGAGCTGTTTTTT.

V usage is TRBV5-1 and J usage is TRBJ1-6; D is possibly TRBD1 (6 bases). The germline gives CDR1 SGHRS, CDR2 YFSETQ. The CDR3 spans 16 residues. V was clipped by 1 base and J by 5 bases, with 13 bases between them. CDR3 amino acids: CASSLFQGRNNSPLHF. DNA of the CDR3: TGCGCCAGCAGCTTGTTCCAGGGGCGGAATAATTCACCCCTCCACTTT.